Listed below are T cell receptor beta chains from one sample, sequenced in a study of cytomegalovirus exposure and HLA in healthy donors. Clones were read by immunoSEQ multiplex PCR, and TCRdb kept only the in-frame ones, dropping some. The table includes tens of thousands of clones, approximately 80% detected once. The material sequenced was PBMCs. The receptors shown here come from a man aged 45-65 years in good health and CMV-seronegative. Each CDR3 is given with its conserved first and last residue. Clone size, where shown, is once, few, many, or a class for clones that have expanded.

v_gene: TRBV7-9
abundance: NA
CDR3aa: CSSQDSSPEAFF

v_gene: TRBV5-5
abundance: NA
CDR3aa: CASSWSQGLGTEAFF

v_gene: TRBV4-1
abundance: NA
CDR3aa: CASSPLETGGAQSSPLHF

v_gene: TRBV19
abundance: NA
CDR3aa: CASSAYGRTNEQYF

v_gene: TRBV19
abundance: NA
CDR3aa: CASSIRPPVTGAYEQYF

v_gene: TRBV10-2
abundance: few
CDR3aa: CASSESWLAGELFF

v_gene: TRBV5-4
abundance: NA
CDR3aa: CASSLVNVTRLAKNIQYF

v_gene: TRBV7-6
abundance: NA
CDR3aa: CASSLQGNTEAFF

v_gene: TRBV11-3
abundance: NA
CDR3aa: CASSLRSGAPDEQFF

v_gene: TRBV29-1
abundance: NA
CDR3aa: CSGRTTNYNEQFF

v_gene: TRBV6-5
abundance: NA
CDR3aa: CASSYFAGTTDTQYF

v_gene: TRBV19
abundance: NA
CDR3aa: CASSILTSGTDTQYF

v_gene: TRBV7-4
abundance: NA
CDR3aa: CASSDQAGAFF

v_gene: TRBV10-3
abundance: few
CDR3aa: CAISESTSGPDTQYF

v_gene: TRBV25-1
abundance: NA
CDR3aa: CASSPLRGGELFF

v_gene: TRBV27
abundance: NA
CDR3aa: CASTSPGLAVYNEQFF

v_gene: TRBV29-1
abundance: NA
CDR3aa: CSVRDDGNTEAFF

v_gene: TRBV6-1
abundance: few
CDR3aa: CASLSQWSSYNEQFF

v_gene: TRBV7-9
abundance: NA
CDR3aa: CASSFDPGKHNEQFF

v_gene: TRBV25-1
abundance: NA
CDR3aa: CASSEGAVDTIYF

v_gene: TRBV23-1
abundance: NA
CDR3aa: CASSRPEGGSNEKLFF

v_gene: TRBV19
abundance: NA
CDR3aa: CASSTRQGAGNQPQHF

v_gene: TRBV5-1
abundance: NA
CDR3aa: CASSLEGDSPLHF